This is a list of T cell receptor beta chains from one sample in a study of post-analysis software for immune sequencing data. TCRdb redid the calling of the PCR reads with MiXCR, one entry per CDR3 protein. The table has 800,000 to 950,000 distinct CDR3 sequences, 53% seen once. Sequenced input: blood. The receptors shown here come from a girl aged 10 to 17 with multiple sclerosis. Each CDR3 is given with its conserved first and last residue. D genes are given only for firm matches. Not every row has a clone size; where given, it reads once, few, many or a size class.

j_gene: TRBJ2-7; len: 12; d_gene: NA; v_gene: TRBV29-1; abundance: few; CDR3aa: CSVESRGYEQYF; CDR3nt: TGCAGCGTTGAGTCAAGGGGCTACGAGCAGTACTTC
j_gene: TRBJ1-2; len: 14; d_gene: TRBD1; v_gene: TRBV7-9; abundance: NA; CDR3aa: CASSTQTGGRGYTF; CDR3nt: TGTGCCAGCAGCACCCAGACAGGGGGACGTGGCTACACCTTC
j_gene: TRBJ2-7; len: 14; d_gene: NA; v_gene: TRBV5-1; abundance: NA; CDR3aa: CASSTGHLDYEQYF; CDR3nt: TGCGCCAGCAGCACGGGACATCTTGACTACGAGCAGTACTTC
j_gene: TRBJ2-3; len: 13; d_gene: NA; v_gene: TRBV24-1; abundance: NA; CDR3aa: CATSDRATDTQYF; CDR3nt: TGTGCCACCAGTGACCGGGCCACAGATACGCAGTATTTT
j_gene: TRBJ2-7; len: 15; d_gene: TRBD2; v_gene: TRBV25-1; abundance: NA; CDR3aa: CASSEAGVSSYEQYF; CDR3nt: TGTGCCAGCAGTGAAGCGGGGGTCAGTAGCTACGAGCAGTACTTC
j_gene: TRBJ2-3; len: 12; d_gene: NA; v_gene: TRBV29-1; abundance: NA; CDR3aa: CSVRDTTDTQYF; CDR3nt: TGCAGCGTTCGGGACACCACAGATACGCAGTATTTT
j_gene: TRBJ2-7; len: 15; d_gene: NA; v_gene: TRBV11-1; abundance: NA; CDR3aa: CASSLAGSKAYEQYF; CDR3nt: TGTGCCAGCAGCTTAGCAGGGTCGAAAGCCTACGAGCAGTACTTC
j_gene: TRBJ2-1; len: 13; d_gene: TRBD2; v_gene: TRBV6-4; abundance: NA; CDR3aa: CARSKGGHDEQFF; CDR3nt: TGTGCCCGCAGTAAGGGAGGGCACGATGAGCAGTTCTTC
j_gene: TRBJ1-1; len: 14; d_gene: NA; v_gene: TRBV18; abundance: once; CDR3aa: CASSPVNGDTEAFF; CDR3nt: TGTGCCAGCTCACCGGTTAATGGGGACACTGAAGCTTTCTTT
j_gene: TRBJ2-3; len: 14; d_gene: TRBD2; v_gene: TRBV20-1; abundance: NA; CDR3aa: CSARPGTNTDTQYF; CDR3nt: TGCAGTGCTAGGCCCGGGACTAACACAGATACGCAGTATTTT